This TCR beta chain derives from a study of tumor-infiltrating lymphocytes in primary liver carcinoma. Notes on the study in general: The study found only about 8-25% of top clones in all five tumor regions.

This clonotype was counted a single time. What it binds is not known. The missing conserved phenylalanine or tryptophan at the end of this CDR3 makes a read error likely. Making TCR beta cDNA involved around 520 ng total RNA and a constant-region primer. It was through three nested multiplex PCR rounds of slightly modified ARM-PCR that TCR beta libraries arose. Both of the initial two PCR rounds ran for around 10 cycles and employed TRBV1-TRBV30 forward primers alongside a C-beta reverse primer. Each CDR3 protein is one row after TCRdb ran MiXCR on the multiplex PCR reads. The profile shows about 23,000 distinct CDR3 sequences, more than 70% of them singletons. Trimming shortened V by 3 bases and J by 4 bases, and 11 bases separated the two germline ends. Germline V gives CDR1 SGHRS, CDR2 YFSETQ. This CDR3 is 13 amino acids long. The study co-extracted DNA and RNA from 20-30 mg of unsorted bulk tissue. Resecting the tumor surgically was how the patients' primary liver carcinoma was treated. Patients were chronically HBV-infected and treatment-naive.

The chain couples TRBV5-1 to TRBJ2-7; D may match TRBD1 or TRBD2 (5 bases each). The sequence came from a woman in her thirties with primary liver carcinoma and hepatitis B virus infection. Sequencing was carried out using liver tumor tissue from sampling region 5. Subset meaning: tumor region T5, tumor centre. The CDR3 nucleotides are TGCGCCAGCAGCTCGGTCGAGGGGTACGAGCAGTACATC. Its translation: CASSSVEGYEQYI.